This TCR beta chain was found in a study of T cell responses to AZD1222 COVID-19 vaccine. This clone was seen a single time. V lost 7 bases, J lost 4 bases, and 6 bases stayed unmatched. This CDR3 region has 13 residues. Germline V gene sequence: CDR1 SGHDT, CDR2 YYEEEE. Assay: immunoSEQ multiplex PCR; the TCRdb copy retains only in-frame clones and omits some. Of 65,000 to 100,000 clones listed, around 93% are singletons. The TCR sequence derives from an adult who received the AZD1222 COVID-19 vaccine. V and J are TRBV5-6 and TRBJ2-7, with 9 bases identical to TRBD2. The specimen comprised peripheral blood, sampled 28 days after the second AZD1222 dose. CDR3 coding DNA: TGTGCCAGCGGTAGTAGCGGGAGTTACGAGCAGTACTTC. Translation: CASGSSGSYEQYF.